The 8 T cell receptor beta chains below come from one sample, sequenced in a study of CD8 T cells in Susac syndrome. An amount of RNA that ranged from roughly 0.5 to 1 ug was reverse transcribed with random hexamers. TCRdb reanalysed the immunoSEQ multiplex PCR reads using MiXCR and keeps one entry per CDR3 protein. The sample comprises 100,000 or so distinct CDR3 sequences, around 90% of which are singletons, and 0.13% to 0.15% rests with the top ten. The sequenced sample consisted of CD4+ T cells from PBMCs. Source of these receptors: a human donor in good health.

This sequence joins TRBV25-1 and TRBJ1-4; D ambiguous. The length of the CDR3 is 15 residues. Per the germline V gene, CDR1 is MGHDK and CDR2 is SYGVNS. Trimming took 0 bases from V and 5 from J, leaving 10 bases between them. The DNA for the CDR3 is TGTGCCAGCAGTGAATACGGGGTAGGGAATGAAAAACTGTTTTTT. It encodes CASSEYGVGNEKLFF.

The chain carries TRBV7-2 and TRBJ2-1; 8 bases match TRBD1. J was trimmed by 2 bases and V by 5 bases; bases with no gene match: 5. Germline V gene sequence: CDR1 SGHTA, CDR2 FQGNSA. This CDR3 is 15 amino acids long. Here the CDR3 DNA reads TGTGCCAGCAGCCCGGACAGGGTTCCCTACAATGAGCAGTTCTTC. Translating gives CASSPDRVPYNEQFF.

The chain employs TRBV3-1 and TRBJ2-5; D is ambiguous. This CDR3 region has 16 residues. In germline, CDR1 is LGHDT, CDR2 YNNKEL (reference sequence). The V and J ends lost 1 base and 0 bases respectively, with 12 bases between them. In DNA form, the CDR3 reads TGTGCCAGCAGCCAAGGGCCGTGGAGAGACCAAGAGACCCAGTACTTC. Translation: CASSQGPWRDQETQYF.

CDR3 region: CASSPPVHQTKGTDTQYF. CDR3 nucleotide sequence: TGTGCCAGCAGCCCTCCGGTGCACCAAACTAAAGGCACAGATACGCAGTATTTT. The chain has TRBV3-1 and TRBJ2-3; no firm D call. V dropped 4 bases and J dropped 1 base, with 21 bases sitting between them. This CDR3 has 18 residues. Germline V gene sequence: CDR1 LGHDT, CDR2 YNNKEL (reference sequence).

This clonotype was counted once. The CDR3 coding sequence is TGTGCCAGCTCACCCGAGGCTGGTGAGCAGTTCTTC. Protein sequence: CASSPEAGEQFF. This chain uses TRBV18 with TRBJ2-1; D is ambiguous. V was trimmed by 3 bases and J by 9 bases, leaving 9 bases between them. The germline CDR1 and CDR2 sequences are KGHSH and LQKENI. CDR3 size: 12 residues.

This clonotype came up a few times. The genes are TRBV20-1 and TRBJ1-2, with D possibly matching TRBD1 (5 bases). The germline CDR1 and CDR2 sequences are DFQATT and SNEGSKA (reference sequence). V gave up 1 base and J gave up 0 bases, with 9 bases separating them. This CDR3 region has 14 residues. The CDR3 nucleotides are TGCAGTGCTAGAGGGGACGGGACTAACTATGGCTACACCTTC. It is translated as CSARGDGTNYGYTF.

The V call is TRBV5-4, the J call TRBJ1-3; 11 bases map to TRBD1. In germline, CDR1 is SGHNT, CDR2 YYREEE (reference sequence). This CDR3 is built from 15 residues. V lost 3 bases and J lost 4; bases outside the gene matches: 3. CDR3 DNA: TGTGCCAGCAGCTCGGACAGGGGGCAAGGAAACACCATATATTTT. Amino acids: CASSSDRGQGNTIYF.

This rearrangement joins TRBV3-1 to TRBJ2-7; D perhaps matches TRBD1 (6 bases). Germline CDR1 LGHDT, CDR2 YNNKEL (reference sequence). Deletions cut 5 bases from V and 4 bases from J, with 15 bases between. CDR3 length equals 14 residues. The CDR3 region is CASSSWQGWYEQYF. CDR3 DNA sequence: TGTGCCAGCAGCTCCTGGCAGGGGTGGTACGAGCAGTACTTC.